This TCR beta chain was sequenced for a study of blood T cell repertoires in COVID-19. Across the study: COVID-19 samples collected from the United States, Italy and Spain covered acute and convalescent phases. Sources were T cells, B-cell-depleted T cells, or PBMCs; the material itself was cDNA or gDNA.

V gave up 3 bases and J gave up 6 bases, with 5 bases separating them. This CDR3 spans 11 amino acids. CDR1 and CDR2 (germline): SGHAT, FQNNGV. The authors' processing: Amplified reference gene primers provided the basis for estimating nucleated cell counts. Produced via immunoSEQ multiplex PCR; TCRdb's table is partial and in-frame only. V, J and clone size derive from that table, while D and trimming were established from the DNA sequence. The sample includes around 40,000 clones, 65% to 90% of them seen just once. This receptor was taken from a human donor in a cohort sampled during active COVID-19. This chain joins TRBV11-2 and TRBJ1-2, with D unclear. The specimen was peripheral blood. The CDR3 protein is CASSFRDGYTF. Here the CDR3 DNA reads TGTGCCAGCAGCTTTCGGGATGGCTACACCTTC. The full variable domain, completed using reference TRBV11-2 and TRBJ1-2, is EAGVAQSPRYKIIEKRQSVAFWCNPISGHATLYWYQQILGQGPKLLIQFQNNGVVDDSQLPKDRFSAERLKGVDSTLKIQPAKLEDSAVYLCASSFRDGYTFGSGTRLTVV.